This note documents a single T cell receptor (beta chain) sequence. Its antigen is as yet unknown. This same CDR3 is encoded by further DNA sequences in the sample. This sample was included in a study of OX40 agonist ivuxolimab in advanced cancers. Study at large: A male proportion of more than 75% was recorded, with mean age approximately 64 years and range about 20 to 85. The study's findings and limits: Expanded peripheral T cell antigen specificity was not determined. Clonal expansion in partial responders at 0.1-3.0 mg/kg ranked among the lowest.

Clones were sequenced by immunoSEQ multiplex PCR, and TCRdb holds only the in-frame ones, with some missing. The table shows approximately 69,000 clones, with approximately 86% occurring only once. The ends lost 5 bases at V and 2 bases at J; junction bases unmatched: 3. From germline, CDR1 is LNHDA and CDR2 SQIVND (reference sequence). The CDR3 is 15 residues long. The starting material was CD4+ or CD8+ T cells sorted from blood, obtained in a trial of the OX40 agonist ivuxolimab. The clonotype comes from an adult with an advanced solid tumor such as melanoma, head and neck, liver or kidney cancer. The chain joins TRBV19 to TRBJ1-5; 10 bases agree with TRBD1. The CDR3 protein is CASSRDRGGNQPQHF. The CDR3 nucleotides read TGTGCCAGTAGTCGGGACAGGGGTGGCAATCAGCCCCAGCATTTT.